This TCR beta chain emerged from a study of shared clonotypes between healthy human individuals. Study information: For every donor, three CD4 naive, three CD4 memory, two CD8 naive and one CD8 memory plates were used. General study findings and limits: The sharing of 4.5% to 5.5% of naive CD4 clonotypes was seen across several donors.

This clone came up a few times. The antigen is undetermined. In the naive CD8 group, cells lacked CD45RO and were positively selected for CCR7, so terminally differentiated effector memory CD45RA+ cells were left out. Donors comprised healthy HIV-negative adults lacking recent acute infections or vaccinations. The CDR3 loop spans 15 amino acids. Germline V CDR1 and CDR2: SGHVS, FNYEAQ. The junction had 8 bases not matched to a gene; V was cut back by 6 bases and J by 0 bases. Methods used by the authors: Sequence data from immunoSEQ were junction-only and lacked quality scores; consequently, filtering differed. Here immunoSEQ multiplex PCR was the method, and the copy in TCRdb shows in-frame clones only, minus some. That table is the source of V, J and clone size, and D and trimming were worked out from the DNA. Here the sample spans hundreds of thousands of clones, almost 95% being singletons.

Specimen: naive CD8+ T cells sorted from blood. The sequence was collected from a man aged 30-40 years in good health. The chain links TRBV7-6 to TRBJ2-7; 7 bases match TRBD1. DNA for the CDR3: TGTGCCAGCAGTCCCGTGACAGGGCTCTCCTACGAGCAGTACTTC. This gives the protein CASSPVTGLSYEQYF.